This TCR beta chain was recorded in a study of vaccination and CD4 T cells after COVID-19. Study details: Between diagnosis and the drawing of post-COVID samples lay a median roughly 100 days (range 35 to 161).

Researchers used the Oncomine TCR Beta short-read assay to sequence DNA from cultured CD4+ T cells. The template was genomic DNA from cultured CD4+ T cells. Each CDR3 protein is one row after TCRdb ran MiXCR on the PCR reads. The repertoire holds about 11,000 distinct CDR3 sequences, with more than 50% as singletons. Germline V gene data show CDR1 as SNHLY and CDR2 as FYNNEI. The CDR3 loop spans 14 amino acids. The V gene lost 4 bases and the J gene lost 2 bases, with 10 bases spanning the gap. Concerning this clonotype itself: Its specificity is unknown.

Treatment given: approximately 9-day PBMC culture with coronavirus spike peptide pools or control peptides (ViraFEST assay). This receptor was taken from a human donor who had recovered from COVID-19. Sample: CD4+ T cells from blood, cultured in vitro. The chain carries TRBV2 and TRBJ2-3; no reliable D call. The CDR3 sequence: CASSVEGNTDTQYF. The CDR3 nucleotides are TGTGCCAGCAGTGTTGAAGGCAACACAGATACGCAGTATTTT. Combining the CDR3 with reference TRBV2 and TRBJ2-3 gives the whole variable domain EPEVTQTPSHQVTQMGQEVILRCVPISNHLYFYWYRQILGQKVEFLVSFYNNEISEKSEIFDDQFSVERPDGSNFTLKIRSTKLEDSAMYFCASSVEGNTDTQYFGPGTRLTVL.